The source of this T cell receptor (beta chain) is a study of T cell responses to AZD1222 COVID-19 vaccine. Study findings and constraints: Reportedly, close to half of spike-specific TCRs are directed against unmutated variant regions. Along spike, vaccine-associated CD4 TCRs were found throughout, with dominance at 160-218 and 743-854. Only a handful of people who got AZD1222 tested seropositive at baseline.

As to this clone: The antigen remains undetermined.

The repertoire was sequenced with immunoSEQ multiplex PCR; TCRdb's copy has only in-frame clones and lacks some. The sample consists of about 150,000 clones, about 89% of them appearing once. The source of this sequence is an adult who received the AZD1222 COVID-19 vaccine. Sequenced here: peripheral blood, sampled 28 days after the second AZD1222 dose.

The CDR3 protein is CASSEVSTARGNQPQHF. Here the CDR3 DNA reads TGTGCCAGCAGTGAAGTGTCTACAGCCAGGGGCAATCAGCCCCAGCATTTT. The chain couples TRBV2 to TRBJ1-5; D possibly corresponds to TRBD1 (5 bases). Germline CDR1 reads SNHLY; CDR2 reads FYNNEI. This CDR3 contains 17 residues. V was pared by 1 base and J by 2 bases, with 15 bases between.